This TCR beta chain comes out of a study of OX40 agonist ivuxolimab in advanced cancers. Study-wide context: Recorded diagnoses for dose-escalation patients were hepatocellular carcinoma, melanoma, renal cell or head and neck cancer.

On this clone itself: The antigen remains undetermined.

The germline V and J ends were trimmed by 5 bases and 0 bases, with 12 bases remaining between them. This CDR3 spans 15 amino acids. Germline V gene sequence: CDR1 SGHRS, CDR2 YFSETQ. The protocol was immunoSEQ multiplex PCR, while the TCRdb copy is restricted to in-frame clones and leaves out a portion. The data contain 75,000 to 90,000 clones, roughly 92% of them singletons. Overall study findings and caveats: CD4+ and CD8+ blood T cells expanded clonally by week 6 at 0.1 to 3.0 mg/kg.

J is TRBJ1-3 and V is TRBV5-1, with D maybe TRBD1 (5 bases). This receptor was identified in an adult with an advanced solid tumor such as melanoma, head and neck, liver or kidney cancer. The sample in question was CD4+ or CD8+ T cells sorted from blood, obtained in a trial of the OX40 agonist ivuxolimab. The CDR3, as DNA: TGCGCCAGCAGTACTCAGGGCGGCTCTGGAAACACCATATATTTT. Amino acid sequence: CASSTQGGSGNTIYF.